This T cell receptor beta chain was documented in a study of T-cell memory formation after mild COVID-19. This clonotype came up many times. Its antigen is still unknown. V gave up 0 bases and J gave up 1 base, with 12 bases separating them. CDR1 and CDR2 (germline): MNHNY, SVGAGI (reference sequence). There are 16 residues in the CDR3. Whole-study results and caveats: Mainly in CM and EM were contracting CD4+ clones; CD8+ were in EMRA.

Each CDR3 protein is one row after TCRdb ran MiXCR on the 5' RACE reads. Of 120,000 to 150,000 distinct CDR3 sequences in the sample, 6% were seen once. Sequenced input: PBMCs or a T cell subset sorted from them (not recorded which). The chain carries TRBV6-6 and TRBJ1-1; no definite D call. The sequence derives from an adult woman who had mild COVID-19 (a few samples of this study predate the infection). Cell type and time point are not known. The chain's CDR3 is CASSYSRSAGNTEAFF. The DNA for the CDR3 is TGTGCCAGCAGTTACTCGAGGAGCGCAGGGAACACTGAAGCTTTCTTT.